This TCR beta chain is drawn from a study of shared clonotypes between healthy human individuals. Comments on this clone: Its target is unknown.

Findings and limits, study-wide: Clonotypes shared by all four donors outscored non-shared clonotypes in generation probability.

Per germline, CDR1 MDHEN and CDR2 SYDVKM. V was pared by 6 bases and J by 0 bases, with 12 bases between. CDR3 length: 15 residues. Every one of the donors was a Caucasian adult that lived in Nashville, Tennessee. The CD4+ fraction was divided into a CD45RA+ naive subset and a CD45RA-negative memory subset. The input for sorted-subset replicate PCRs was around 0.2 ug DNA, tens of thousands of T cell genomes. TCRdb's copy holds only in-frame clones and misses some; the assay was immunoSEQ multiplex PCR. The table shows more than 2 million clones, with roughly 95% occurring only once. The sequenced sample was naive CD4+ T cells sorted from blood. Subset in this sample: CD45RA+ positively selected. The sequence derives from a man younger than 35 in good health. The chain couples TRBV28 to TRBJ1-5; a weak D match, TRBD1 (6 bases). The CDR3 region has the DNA TGTGCCAGCAGCTCGACAGGTTCTAGCAATCAGCCCCAGCATTTT. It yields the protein CASSSTGSSNQPQHF.